A single sample gave rise to the 28 T cell receptor beta chains below, sequenced in a study of low-dose radiotherapy and immunotherapy resistance in tumors. As to time point: after trial treatment. Specified treatment: LDRT plus nivolumab, ipilimumab, low-dose cyclophosphamide and aspirin (RACIN trial). TRAV- and TRBV-specific primers primed first-strand cDNA, covering alpha and beta chains. The TCRs were subjected to amplification over approximately 20 PCR cycles employing a constant-region primer in conjunction with a V-primer adapter. TCRdb fed the reads into MiXCR, producing one record per CDR3 protein. The sample comprises around 100,000 distinct CDR3 sequences, 20% to 25% of which are singletons, and more than 10% rests with the top ten. Sequencing was performed on PBMCs, taken after low-dose radiotherapy plus immunotherapy. The source is a female donor with ovarian cancer.

The chain uses TRBV20-1 and TRBJ2-3; tentative D call: TRBD2 (5 bases). Trimming removed 6 bases at V and 0 bases at J, with 19 bases between. CDR1 is DFQATT and CDR2 is SNEGSKA in the germline V gene (reference sequence). The CDR3 has 16 amino acids. The CDR3 DNA reads TGCAGTGCCAGCAGTGAAGCCCCGGGGAGCACAGATACGCAGTATTTT. Amino acids: CSASSEAPGSTDTQYF.

This clonotype was seen ten or more times. The rearrangement joins TRBV11-1 to TRBJ2-7; 8 nucleotides align to TRBD1. This CDR3 has 16 amino acids. V shed 4 bases, J shed 3 bases, and the junction held 11 bases outside the gene matches. Germline-derived CDR1 and CDR2 are SGHAT and FQDESV (reference sequence). The DNA of the CDR3 is TGTGCCAGCAGCTCTCCCCGGACAGGGATCGGCTACGAGCAGTACTTC. Translation gives CASSSPRTGIGYEQYF.

In this sample, this clonotype turned up many times. The gene calls are TRBV12-3 or TRBV12-4 and TRBJ2-2, with TRBD1 as a possible D gene (6 bases). This CDR3 is 13 amino acids long. Trimming cost V 1 base and J 7 bases, with 7 bases left between them. The chain's CDR3 is CASSLVQGGELFF. The CDR3 bases are TGTGCCAGCAGTTTAGTACAGGGCGGGGAGCTGTTTTTT.

As concerns this clonotype: A far larger clone lies a single base away; this is likely a read error. The chain has TRBV5-3 and TRBJ2-7; D is ambiguous. TRBV5-3 is an ORF; its function is uncertain. The CDR3 length is 15 residues. The DNA of the CDR3 is TGTGCCAGCAGCTTGAAGCCAACTGCCCTCTACGAGCAGTACTTC. Its translation is CASSLKPTALYEQYF.

In nucleotides, the CDR3 is TGTGCCAGCAGCTCCGACGGTGATAATTCACCCCTCCACTTT. It is translated as CASSSDGDNSPLHF. The rearrangement joins TRBV5-4 to TRBJ1-6; D remains unclear. V shed 3 bases and J shed 5 bases, with 9 bases lying between them. The CDR3 consists of 14 residues. CDR1 is SGHNT, CDR2 YYREEE, per germline (reference sequence).

In regard to this clonotype: One base separates it from a far larger clone, so it is likely a read error. The CDR3 DNA reads as TGCGCCAGCAACAGGGACGTCGGCTACGAGCAGTTCTTC. This encodes CASNRDVGYEQFF. This chain connects TRBV5-1 to TRBJ2-1; possible D gene TRBD1, 6 bases. Germline CDR1 and CDR2: SGHRS and YFSETQ. V was shortened by 6 bases and J by 10 bases, with 17 bases between the two germline ends. This CDR3 has 13 amino acids.

Ten or more counts support this clonotype. The CDR3 sequence is CAWSLPGPGPTEAFF. DNA for the CDR3: TGTGCCTGGAGTCTTCCGGGGCCTGGACCAACTGAAGCTTTCTTT. V is TRBV30 and J is TRBJ1-1, with D possibly TRBD1 on 5 matching bases. CDR3 length: 15 residues. CDR1 GTSNPN and CDR2 SVGIG come from the germline V gene (reference sequence). The ends were cut back, 2 bases at V and 5 bases at J, with 18 bases in the middle. The complete variable domain, with remaining parts taken from reference TRBV30 and TRBJ1-1, reads SQTIHQWPATLVQPVGSPLSLECTVEGTSNPNLYWYRQAAGRGLQLLFYSVGIGQISSEVPQNLSASRPQDRQFILSSKKLLLSDSGFYLCAWSLPGPGPTEAFFGQGTRLTVV.

This clonotype occurred once. This chain connects TRBV30 to TRBJ1-1, with D tentatively TRBD1 (6 bases). CDR3 length: 16 residues. The V gene lost 4 bases and the J gene lost 3 bases, with 21 bases spanning the gap. Looked up from germline, CDR1 is GTSNPN and CDR2 is SVGIG (reference sequence). This chain's CDR3 is CAWTGQGWLRDTEAFF. CDR3 DNA sequence: TGTGCCTGGACTGGTCAGGGGTGGTTGAGGGACACTGAAGCTTTCTTT.

This clonotype appeared many times. V is TRBV6-2 or TRBV6-3 and J is TRBJ2-1; 10 bases are shared with TRBD1. Germline lookup yields CDR1 MNHEY and CDR2 SVGEGT. J was trimmed by 2 bases and V by 3 bases; bases with no gene match: 10. This CDR3 contains 18 residues. CDR3 sequence (DNA): TGTGCCAGCAGTTATAGATTCGGGACAGGGGCAACCTACAATGAGCAGTTCTTC. Residues: CASSYRFGTGATYNEQFF.

The chain couples TRBV5-6 to TRBJ2-1; 7 bases match TRBD1. Germline CDR1 and CDR2: SGHDT and YYEEEE. The V segment lost 3 bases and the J segment 7 bases; nucleotides outside the gene matches: 13. The CDR3 has 16 amino acids. The CDR3 spells CASSSGGGQAVNEQFF. CDR3 bases: TGTGCCAGCAGCTCTGGGGGCGGACAGGCTGTGAATGAGCAGTTCTTC.

This clonotype has a count of ten or more. The V call is TRBV2, the J call TRBJ2-7; no firm D call. This CDR3 is built from 10 residues. Germline V lookup: CDR1 SNHLY, CDR2 FYNNEI. Between the trimmed V and J ends, which lost 9 bases and 2 bases, there was a span of 5 bases. CDR3 in amino acids: CARPAYEQYF. In DNA, the CDR3 is TGTGCCAGGCCGGCCTACGAGCAGTACTTC.

This clonotype occurred many times. V is TRBV27 and J is TRBJ1-4; D ambiguous. This CDR3 is 16 amino acids long. V dropped 2 bases and J dropped 2 bases, with 12 bases sitting between them. Germline V gives CDR1 MNHEY, CDR2 SMNVEV (reference sequence). The CDR3 DNA follows: TGTGCCAGCAGTTTACGACACTCTTCGACTAATGAAAAACTGTTTTTT. Translation: CASSLRHSSTNEKLFF. The full variable domain, with the rest looked up from reference TRBV27 and TRBJ1-4, is EAQVTQNPRYLITVTGKKLTVTCSQNMNHEYMSWYRQDPGLGLRQIYYSMNVEVTDKGDVPEGYKVSRKEKRNFPLILESPSPNQTSLYFCASSLRHSSTNEKLFFGSGTQLSVL.

This clonotype came up many times. The J gene is TRBJ1-6, the V gene TRBV2; possibly TRBD1 for D (5 bases). V gave up 7 bases and J gave up 9 bases, with 16 bases separating them. This CDR3 region has 14 residues. The germline V gene encodes CDR1 SNHLY and CDR2 FYNNEI. The DNA of the CDR3 is TGTGCCAGCATTTCCCAGGGAGGGAGTTCACCCCTCCACTTT. This translates into CASISQGGSSPLHF.

This clonotype occurred many times. The chain carries TRBV20-1 and TRBJ2-4, with 7 bases that match TRBD1. The germline CDR1 and CDR2 sequences are DFQATT and SNEGSKA (reference sequence). The CDR3 consists of 14 residues. The ends lost 3 bases at V and 3 bases at J; junction bases unmatched: 5. CDR3 in amino acids: CSASRDRIKNIQYF. DNA for the CDR3: TGCAGTGCTAGTCGGGACAGAATCAAAAACATTCAGTACTTC.

Remarks on this clonotype: One end of the junction does not line up with germline, which may come from a read error. The chain recombines TRBV3-1 with TRBJ2-3; the D gene is possibly TRBD2 (5 bases). This CDR3 contains 17 residues. Germline loops: CDR1 LGHDT, CDR2 YNNKEL (reference sequence). The CDR3 DNA reads as TGTGTCAGCAGCCAAGACTCTCGGGGAGCTTTAGCAGATACGCAGTATTTT. As protein: CVSSQDSRGALADTQYF.

This clonotype has ten or more counts. The J gene is TRBJ1-1, the V gene TRBV19; D remains ambiguous. The V end was cut by 5 bases, the J end by 5 bases, with 12 bases between. Germline V gene lookup returns CDR1 LNHDA and CDR2 SQIVND (reference sequence). The CDR3 loop spans 13 amino acids. The CDR3 region has the DNA TGTGCCAGTAGTCCTAGACCGAATACTGAAGCTTTCTTT. This translates into CASSPRPNTEAFF. The variable domain in full, completed from reference TRBV19 and TRBJ1-1, reads DGGITQSPKYLFRKEGQNVTLSCEQNLNHDAMYWYRQDPGQGLRLIYYSQIVNDFQKGDIAEGYSVSREKKESFPLTVTSAQKNPTAFYLCASSPRPNTEAFFGQGTRLTVV.

In this sample, this clonotype turned up many times. V usage is TRBV7-2 and J usage is TRBJ1-3; D remains ambiguous. V was shortened by 3 bases and J by 2 bases, with 11 bases between the two germline ends. Germline V CDR1 and CDR2: SGHTA, FQGNSA. The length of the CDR3 is 15 residues. The CDR3 loop reads CASSLGSLAGNTIYF. The CDR3, as DNA: TGTGCCAGCAGCTTGGGATCTCTTGCTGGAAACACCATATATTTT. Using reference TRBV7-2 and TRBJ1-3 for the parts outside the CDR3, the full variable domain is GAGVSQSPSNKVTEKGKDVELRCDPISGHTALYWYRQSLGQGLEFLIYFQGNSAPDKSGLPSDRFSAERTGGSVSTLTIQRTQQEDSAVYLCASSLGSLAGNTIYFGEGSWLTVV.

This clonotype has ten or more counts. The chain joins TRBV5-1 to TRBJ2-3, with TRBD2 matching over 13 bases. Germline V gives CDR1 SGHRS, CDR2 YFSETQ. This CDR3 comprises 18 residues. V dropped 4 bases and J dropped 2; count of bases not matched to a gene: 10. CDR3 DNA sequence: TGCGCCAGCAGCCCCATGACTAGCGGGGGGTCTTACACAGATACGCAGTATTTT. It yields the protein CASSPMTSGGSYTDTQYF.

This clonotype was seen repeatedly, ten times or more. The CDR3 DNA reads as TGTGCCAGCAGCTTAGTCAGGGGGTATTCACCCCTCCACTTT. It yields the protein CASSLVRGYSPLHF. The genes are TRBV7-8 and TRBJ1-6; 7 nucleotides align to TRBD1. The V gene end was trimmed by 1 base and the J gene end by 8 bases; junction bases not matched to a gene: 2. Germline lookup yields CDR1 SGHVS and CDR2 FQNEAQ. CDR3 length: 14 amino acids.

This clonotype appeared many times. The genes are TRBV28 and TRBJ2-7; 13 bases align to TRBD2. Germline CDR1 is MDHEN and CDR2 is SYDVKM. The CDR3 sequence is 19 residues long. With V trimmed by 2 bases and J by 3 bases, 13 bases remained unmatched. The CDR3 DNA reads as TGTGCCAGCAGTTTAAGGACGGGGACTAGCGGGGTTTATAGCTACGAGCAGTACTTC. It encodes CASSLRTGTSGVYSYEQYF.

This clonotype was observed at least ten times. The chain recombines TRBV18 with TRBJ2-7; D ambiguous. Germline CDR1 reads KGHSH; CDR2 reads LQKENI. There are 13 residues in the CDR3. With 3 bases removed from V and 2 bases from J, the gap between germline ends came to 8 bases. In DNA, the CDR3 is TGTGCCAGCTCACCCGGCGGAACCTACGAGCAGTACTTC. Translation gives CASSPGGTYEQYF.

This chain uses TRBV11-3 with TRBJ2-1, with TRBD2 matching over 14 bases. The V and J ends lost 5 bases and 9 bases, in that order; junction bases with no gene match: 12. Germline V lookup: CDR1 SGHNT, CDR2 YENEEA. The CDR3 consists of 17 residues. The CDR3 bases are TGTGCCAGCAGCCTGGGACTAGCGGGAGATAGGGGGGGTGAGCAGTTCTTC. Amino acid sequence: CASSLGLAGDRGGEQFF.

This clonotype was found many times. V is TRBV7-2 and J is TRBJ2-7; 11 nucleotides align to TRBD2. Losses at the gene ends were 7 bases for V and 4 bases for J; bases not matched to a gene: 3. CDR3 size: 13 residues. Germline V gene data show CDR1 as SGHTA and CDR2 as FQGNSA. The CDR3 protein is CASTLAGGYEQYF. CDR3 nucleotide sequence: TGTGCCAGCACCCTAGCGGGGGGTTACGAGCAGTACTTC.

The table lists this clonotype with many counts. The chain recombines TRBV20-1 with TRBJ1-5, with unresolved D. Looked up from germline, CDR1 is DFQATT and CDR2 is SNEGSKA (reference sequence). With 0 bases removed from V and 6 bases from J, the gap between germline ends came to 15 bases. This CDR3 contains 15 residues. The CDR3 DNA is TGCAGTGCTAGAGATCGGGTCGGGTCTCTTCAGCCCCAGCATTTT. Encoded protein: CSARDRVGSLQPQHF.

The sample holds one count of this clonotype. This probably arose from a read error, given a far larger clone one base away. The chain has TRBV20-1 and TRBJ2-5; D gene unclear. Trimming pared 0 bases from V and 11 bases from J, leaving 22 bases between. The CDR3 loop spans 15 amino acids. Germline lookup yields CDR1 DFQATT and CDR2 SNEGSKA (reference sequence). The CDR3 coding sequence is TGCAGTGCTAGAGATCCTGGTAGGACCCTCAATGAGCAGTACTTC. It specifies CSARDPGRTLNEQYF.

This clonotype showed up many times. The chain uses TRBV2 and TRBJ2-2; TRBD1 matches 9 bases. The junction had 3 bases not matched to a gene; V was cut back by 7 bases and J by 3 bases. CDR1 is SNHLY and CDR2 is FYNNEI in the germline V gene. The CDR3 has 14 residues. Here the CDR3 DNA reads TGTGCCAGCAAAAGACAGGGGGACACCGGGGAGCTGTTTTTT. Its protein is CASKRQGDTGELFF.

This sequence joins TRBV19 and TRBJ1-2; no definite D call. The V and J ends lost 5 bases and 0 bases respectively, with 13 bases between them. This CDR3 is 15 amino acids long. Per the germline V gene, CDR1 is LNHDA and CDR2 is SQIVND (reference sequence). CDR3 in amino acids: CASSLTRTANYGYTF. The CDR3 DNA follows: TGTGCCAGTAGTCTCACCCGCACAGCTAACTATGGCTACACCTTC.

This clonotype showed up many times. The genes are TRBV7-3 and TRBJ2-3; TRBD1 might be the D (6 bases). Germline CDR1 and CDR2: SGHTA and FQGTGA. V shed 5 bases and J shed 5 bases, with 23 bases lying between them. CDR3 length: 17 residues. CDR3 coding DNA: TGTGCCAGCAGCCCCCAGGCTGGGGGCCGTTCATTAGATACGCAGTATTTT. This gives the protein CASSPQAGGRSLDTQYF.